Listed below are T cell receptor beta chains from one sample, sequenced in a study of T cells in Graves' hyperthyroidism and ophthalmopathy. TCRdb reprocessed the multiplex PCR reads via MiXCR and lists one record per CDR3 protein. Of about 550,000 distinct CDR3 sequences listed, more than 20% are singletons. Sequenced input: blood. These receptor sequences come from a man aged 18 to 29 with Graves' hyperthyroidism. Both conserved end residues are part of each CDR3. The order of the fields is CDR3 DNA, CDR3 protein, V gene, clone size, J gene, D gene. A D gene is named only where the DNA matches it firmly. Only some rows state a clone size, as once, few, many or a class for expanded clones.

cdr3_nt: TGTGCCAGCAGGCCCCCGGGACAGGGGGCCTATGGCTACACCTTC; cdr3_aa: CASRPPGQGAYGYTF; v_call: TRBV6-1; clone_size: many; j_call: TRBJ1-2; d_call: TRBD1
cdr3_nt: TGTGCCAGCAGCCATCGGGACAGGGGAAGGAATGGCTACACCTTC; cdr3_aa: CASSHRDRGRNGYTF; v_call: TRBV12-3/TRBV12-4; clone_size: many; j_call: TRBJ1-2; d_call: TRBD1
cdr3_nt: TGTGCCAGCAGTGACCCTGGACAGGGGCTTGATCAGCCCCAGCATTTT; cdr3_aa: CASSDPGQGLDQPQHF; v_call: TRBV6-1; clone_size: many; j_call: TRBJ1-5; d_call: TRBD1
cdr3_nt: TGCAGCGTTAATGGACAGCTGGGGGAAGAAGCTTTCTTT; cdr3_aa: CSVNGQLGEEAFF; v_call: TRBV29-1; clone_size: many; j_call: TRBJ1-1; d_call: NA
cdr3_nt: TGTGCCAGCAGCTCCTACGACTGGAACTATGACTACACCTTC; cdr3_aa: CASSSYDWNYDYTF; v_call: TRBV11-2; clone_size: many; j_call: TRBJ1-2; d_call: NA
cdr3_nt: TGTGCCAGCAGTTACTCGAACGGGGAAGGTATTGATAACTATGGCTACACCTTC; cdr3_aa: CASSYSNGEGIDNYGYTF; v_call: TRBV6-2/TRBV6-3; clone_size: NA; j_call: TRBJ1-2; d_call: NA
cdr3_nt: TGTGCCAGCAGCCAAGAGCTACAGGGGTGGGAGACCCAGTACTTC; cdr3_aa: CASSQELQGWETQYF; v_call: TRBV3-1; clone_size: many; j_call: TRBJ2-5; d_call: TRBD1
cdr3_nt: TGTGCCAGCCCCAGAGGGGGCAGCCTTGCGTATGGCTACACCTTC; cdr3_aa: CASPRGGSLAYGYTF; v_call: TRBV6-1; clone_size: NA; j_call: TRBJ1-2; d_call: TRBD1
cdr3_nt: TGTGCCAGCGGCGCGACGGGGGGGCGGTACACTGAAGCTTTCTTT; cdr3_aa: CASGATGGRYTEAFF; v_call: TRBV11-2; clone_size: many; j_call: TRBJ1-1; d_call: NA
cdr3_nt: TGCAGTGCTTGGGACAGCAACTCCTACGAGCAGTACTTC; cdr3_aa: CSAWDSNSYEQYF; v_call: TRBV20-1; clone_size: many; j_call: TRBJ2-7; d_call: TRBD1
cdr3_nt: TGTGCCAGCAGGGCCCAGGGACAGCCCTCTGGGGCCAACGTCCTGACTTTC; cdr3_aa: CASRAQGQPSGANVLTF; v_call: TRBV6-4; clone_size: many; j_call: TRBJ2-6; d_call: TRBD1
cdr3_nt: TGTGCCAGTAGTATAATGACAGGGTCGATGAACACTGAAGCTTTCTTT; cdr3_aa: CASSIMTGSMNTEAFF; v_call: TRBV19; clone_size: NA; j_call: TRBJ1-1; d_call: TRBD1
cdr3_nt: TGTGCCAGCAGCGCAGACCAGGGGTACGGGGAGCTGTTTTTT; cdr3_aa: CASSADQGYGELFF; v_call: TRBV9; clone_size: NA; j_call: TRBJ2-2; d_call: NA
cdr3_nt: TGTGCCAGCAGGGGCCCAGGGGTAAATCAGCCCCAGCATTTT; cdr3_aa: CASRGPGVNQPQHF; v_call: TRBV2; clone_size: NA; j_call: TRBJ1-5; d_call: NA
cdr3_nt: TGTGCCAGCAGGCGAAGGACGGAATTGAGGACCGGGGAGCTGTTTTTT; cdr3_aa: CASRRRTELRTGELFF; v_call: TRBV12-3/TRBV12-4; clone_size: NA; j_call: TRBJ2-2; d_call: NA
cdr3_nt: TGTGCCAGCAGCGTTCGACAGGGGGCAGAGACCCAGTACTTC; cdr3_aa: CASSVRQGAETQYF; v_call: TRBV9; clone_size: many; j_call: TRBJ2-5; d_call: TRBD1
cdr3_nt: TGTGCCAGCACCCTCGGGAATCAGCCCCAGCATTTT; cdr3_aa: CASTLGNQPQHF; v_call: TRBV28; clone_size: many; j_call: TRBJ1-5; d_call: NA
cdr3_nt: TGTGCCAGCAGTGTAGAGTTGGGGTACGAGCAGTACTTC; cdr3_aa: CASSVELGYEQYF; v_call: TRBV6-4; clone_size: NA; j_call: TRBJ2-7; d_call: NA
cdr3_nt: TGTGCCAGCAACAGAGGGAGGCATGGCTACACCTTC; cdr3_aa: CASNRGRHGYTF; v_call: TRBV6-1; clone_size: many; j_call: TRBJ1-2; d_call: NA
cdr3_nt: TGTGCCTGGAGTCGGCAGGGGCCTTTTTACGAGCAGTACTTC; cdr3_aa: CAWSRQGPFYEQYF; v_call: TRBV30; clone_size: NA; j_call: TRBJ2-7; d_call: NA
cdr3_nt: TGCAGCGTGACGGTCGCCCCCTACGATCAGTACTTC; cdr3_aa: CSVTVAPYDQYF; v_call: TRBV29-1; clone_size: NA; j_call: TRBJ2-7; d_call: NA
cdr3_nt: TGTGCCAGCAGTCTTCGCGGGACAGGGGGCCGCCGTAACTATGGCTACACCTTC; cdr3_aa: CASSLRGTGGRRNYGYTF; v_call: TRBV28; clone_size: many; j_call: TRBJ1-2; d_call: TRBD1
cdr3_nt: TGCAGTGCCCCAGCAGGGAGTACCTACGAGCAGTACTTC; cdr3_aa: CSAPAGSTYEQYF; v_call: TRBV20-1; clone_size: many; j_call: TRBJ2-7; d_call: NA
cdr3_nt: TGTGCCGCAAGACAGGGGAAGCACACTGAAGCTTTCTTT; cdr3_aa: CAARQGKHTEAFF; v_call: TRBV19; clone_size: NA; j_call: TRBJ1-1; d_call: TRBD1
cdr3_nt: TGTGCCAGCATGGGACAGCAAATCTATGGCTACACCTTC; cdr3_aa: CASMGQQIYGYTF; v_call: TRBV6-5; clone_size: many; j_call: TRBJ1-2; d_call: TRBD1
cdr3_nt: TGTGCCAGCAGTGAAGCAGCGACAGGAGAATATGGCTACACCTTC; cdr3_aa: CASSEAATGEYGYTF; v_call: TRBV6-1; clone_size: many; j_call: TRBJ1-2; d_call: NA
cdr3_nt: TGCGCCAGCAGCCCGAGGAAGGGCCCCGGCGAGCAGTACTTC; cdr3_aa: CASSPRKGPGEQYF; v_call: TRBV4-1; clone_size: NA; j_call: TRBJ2-7; d_call: NA
cdr3_nt: TGCAGTGCTTTAAAAGGTAGAGAGCCGGAGACCCAGTACTTC; cdr3_aa: CSALKGREPETQYF; v_call: TRBV20-1; clone_size: NA; j_call: TRBJ2-5; d_call: NA
cdr3_nt: TGCAGCGTTGCGGGCCAGCCCGGGGAGCTGTTTTTT; cdr3_aa: CSVAGQPGELFF; v_call: TRBV29-1; clone_size: many; j_call: TRBJ2-2; d_call: NA
cdr3_nt: TGTGCCAGCAGCCAGAGAGGTCGGAGCACTGAAGCTTTCTTT; cdr3_aa: CASSQRGRSTEAFF; v_call: TRBV7-8; clone_size: NA; j_call: TRBJ1-1; d_call: NA
cdr3_nt: TGTGCCAGCAGTATTACCGTGGGGACCCAGTACTTC; cdr3_aa: CASSITVGTQYF; v_call: TRBV12-3/TRBV12-4; clone_size: many; j_call: TRBJ2-5; d_call: NA
cdr3_nt: TGCGCCAGCAGCCAAGGGGAGACAGACTATGGCTACACCTTC; cdr3_aa: CASSQGETDYGYTF; v_call: TRBV4-1; clone_size: NA; j_call: TRBJ1-2; d_call: NA
cdr3_nt: TGCGCCAGCAACCTGGTTGGTTCGGACACCGGGGAGCTGTTTTTT; cdr3_aa: CASNLVGSDTGELFF; v_call: TRBV5-1; clone_size: few; j_call: TRBJ2-2; d_call: NA
cdr3_nt: TGTGCCAGCAGCTCTGGGGGACCCCGGGAGACCCAGTACTTC; cdr3_aa: CASSSGGPRETQYF; v_call: TRBV7-9; clone_size: few; j_call: TRBJ2-5; d_call: NA